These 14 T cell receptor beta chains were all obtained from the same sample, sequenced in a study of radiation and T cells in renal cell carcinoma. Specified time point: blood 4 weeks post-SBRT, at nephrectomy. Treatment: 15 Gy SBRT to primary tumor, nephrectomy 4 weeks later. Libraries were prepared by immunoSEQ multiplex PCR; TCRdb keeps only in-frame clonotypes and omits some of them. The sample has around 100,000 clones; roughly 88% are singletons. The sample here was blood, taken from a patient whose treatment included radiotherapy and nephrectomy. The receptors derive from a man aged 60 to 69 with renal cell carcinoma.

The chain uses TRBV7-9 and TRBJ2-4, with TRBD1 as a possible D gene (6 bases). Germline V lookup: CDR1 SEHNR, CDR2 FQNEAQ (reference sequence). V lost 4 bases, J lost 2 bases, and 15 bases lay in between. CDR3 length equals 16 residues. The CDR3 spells CASSSLHTGTKNIQYF. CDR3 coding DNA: TGTGCCAGCAGCTCCCTACACACAGGGACCAAAAACATTCAGTACTTC. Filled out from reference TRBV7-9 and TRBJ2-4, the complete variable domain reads DTGVSQNPRHKITKRGQNVTFRCDPISEHNRLYWYRQTLGQGPEFLTYFQNEAQLEKSRLLSDRFSAERPKGSFSTLEIQRTEQGDSAMYLCASSSLHTGTKNIQYFGAGTRLSVL.

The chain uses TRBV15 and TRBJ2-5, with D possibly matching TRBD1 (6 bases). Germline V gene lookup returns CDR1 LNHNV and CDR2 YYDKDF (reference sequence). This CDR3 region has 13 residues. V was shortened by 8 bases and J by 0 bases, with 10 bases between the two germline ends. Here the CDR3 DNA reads TGTGCCACCGGCCAGGGGTACCAAGAGACCCAGTACTTC. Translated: CATGQGYQETQYF.

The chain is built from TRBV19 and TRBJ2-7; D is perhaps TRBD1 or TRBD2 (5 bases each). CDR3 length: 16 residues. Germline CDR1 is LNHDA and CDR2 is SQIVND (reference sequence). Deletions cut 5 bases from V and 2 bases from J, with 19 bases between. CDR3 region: CASSPFMGRPPYEQYF. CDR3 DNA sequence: TGTGCCAGTAGTCCATTTATGGGACGTCCCCCCTACGAGCAGTACTTC.

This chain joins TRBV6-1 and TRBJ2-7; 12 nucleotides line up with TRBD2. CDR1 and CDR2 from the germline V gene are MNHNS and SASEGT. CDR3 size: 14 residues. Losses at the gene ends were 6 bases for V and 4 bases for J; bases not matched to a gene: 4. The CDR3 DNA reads TGTGCCAGCAGATCTAGCGGGAGGGCGTACGAGCAGTACTTC. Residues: CASRSSGRAYEQYF.

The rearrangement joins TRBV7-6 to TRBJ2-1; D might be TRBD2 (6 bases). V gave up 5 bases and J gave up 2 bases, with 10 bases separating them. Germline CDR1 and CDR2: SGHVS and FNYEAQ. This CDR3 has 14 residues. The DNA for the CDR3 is TGTGCCAGCAGCCCTAGCGTAACCTACAATGAGCAGTTCTTC. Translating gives CASSPSVTYNEQFF.

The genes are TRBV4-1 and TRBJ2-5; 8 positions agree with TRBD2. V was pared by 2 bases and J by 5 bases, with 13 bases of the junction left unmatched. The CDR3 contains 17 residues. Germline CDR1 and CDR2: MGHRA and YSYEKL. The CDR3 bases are TGCGCCAGCAGCCAATTACCCCGGGGGGGTCGGGGGGAGACCCAGTACTTC. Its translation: CASSQLPRGGRGETQYF.

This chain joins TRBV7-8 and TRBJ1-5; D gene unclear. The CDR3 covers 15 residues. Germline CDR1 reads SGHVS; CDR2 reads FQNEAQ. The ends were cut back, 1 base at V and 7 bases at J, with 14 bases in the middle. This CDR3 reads CASSLEARGEQPQHF. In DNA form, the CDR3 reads TGTGCCAGCAGCTTAGAGGCCCGGGGTGAACAGCCCCAGCATTTT.

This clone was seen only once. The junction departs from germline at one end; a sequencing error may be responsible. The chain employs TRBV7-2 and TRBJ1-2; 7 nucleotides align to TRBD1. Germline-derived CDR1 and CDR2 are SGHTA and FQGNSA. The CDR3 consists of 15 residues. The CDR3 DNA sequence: TGTGCCAGCAGCACACGACAGGGACCTAAATATGGCTACACCTTC. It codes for CASSTRQGPKYGYTF.

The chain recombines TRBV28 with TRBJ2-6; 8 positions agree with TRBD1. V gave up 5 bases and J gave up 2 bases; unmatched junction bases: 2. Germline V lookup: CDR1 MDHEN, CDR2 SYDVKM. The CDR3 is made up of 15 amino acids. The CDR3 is CASSTRGPGANVLTF. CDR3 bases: TGTGCCAGCAGTACCAGGGGGCCTGGGGCCAACGTCCTGACTTTC.

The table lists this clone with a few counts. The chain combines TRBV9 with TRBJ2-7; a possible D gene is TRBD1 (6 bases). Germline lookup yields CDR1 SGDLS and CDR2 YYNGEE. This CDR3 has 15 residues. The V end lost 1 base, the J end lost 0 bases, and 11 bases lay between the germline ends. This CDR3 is CASSVRTESSYEQYF. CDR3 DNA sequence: TGTGCCAGCAGCGTAAGGACAGAAAGCTCCTACGAGCAGTACTTC.

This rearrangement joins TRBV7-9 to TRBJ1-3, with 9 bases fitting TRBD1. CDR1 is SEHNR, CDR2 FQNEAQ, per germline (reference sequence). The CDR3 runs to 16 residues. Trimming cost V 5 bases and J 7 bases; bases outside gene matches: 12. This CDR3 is CASSQLWTGVRNTIYF. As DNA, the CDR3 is TGTGCCAGCAGCCAGCTCTGGACAGGGGTAAGGAACACCATATATTTT.

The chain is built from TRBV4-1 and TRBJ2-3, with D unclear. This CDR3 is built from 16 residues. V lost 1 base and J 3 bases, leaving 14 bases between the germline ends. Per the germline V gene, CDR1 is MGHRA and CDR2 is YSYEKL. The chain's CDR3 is CASSQVGKERTDTQYF. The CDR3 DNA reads TGCGCCAGCAGCCAAGTGGGTAAGGAAAGGACAGATACGCAGTATTTT.

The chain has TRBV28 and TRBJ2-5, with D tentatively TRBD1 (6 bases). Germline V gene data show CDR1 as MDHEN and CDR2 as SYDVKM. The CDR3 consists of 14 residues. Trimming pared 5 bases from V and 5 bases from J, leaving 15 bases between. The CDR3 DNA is TGTGCCAGCAGTGGGACATCCCGGCGGGAGACCCAGTACTTC. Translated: CASSGTSRRETQYF.

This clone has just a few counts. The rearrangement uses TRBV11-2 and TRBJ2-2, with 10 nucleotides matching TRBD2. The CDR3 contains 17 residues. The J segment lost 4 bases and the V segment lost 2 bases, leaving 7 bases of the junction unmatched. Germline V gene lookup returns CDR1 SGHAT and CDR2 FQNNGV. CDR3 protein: CASSLWSLAGLTGELFF. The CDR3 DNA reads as TGTGCCAGCAGCTTATGGTCACTAGCGGGACTCACCGGGGAGCTGTTTTTT.